The clone carrying this T cell receptor beta chain has more than one count but fewer than ten. What it binds is unknown. Time point defined: persistent/refractory GD, antithyroid drugs over 5 years with positive TRAb. Isolated PBMC RNA provided the starting material for the TCR library. This sample stems from a study of regulatory T cells in long-lasting Graves disease. Study-wide results and caveats: Accuracy might have suffered from few samples.

Assembly of TCR beta libraries relied on iRepertoire HTBI primers together with Arm-PCR of CDR3 regions. TCRdb reanalysed the multiplex PCR reads using MiXCR and keeps one entry per CDR3 protein. Among some 420,000 distinct CDR3 sequences listed, 22% were seen once. Trimming shortened V by 1 base and J by 1 base, and 10 bases separated the two germline ends. The CDR3 is 15 residues long. CDR1 is LGHDT and CDR2 is YNNKEL in the germline V gene (reference sequence). The clonotype was recovered from a female donor with Graves disease. Sequences were derived from peripheral blood mononuclear cells (PBMCs), sampled when the disease was refractory, from a patient treated with antithyroid drugs. This chain links TRBV3-1 with TRBJ2-5, with D maybe TRBD2 (6 bases). The CDR3 region is CASSQAYGSQETQYF. The CDR3 DNA follows: TGTGCCAGCAGCCAAGCTTACGGGAGCCAAGAGACCCAGTACTTC.